Below, 32 T cell receptor beta chains from the same sample are listed, as sequenced in a study of beta chain features in type 1 diabetes. Sequencing targeted expressed TCRB transcripts, as all isolated RNA had been reverse transcribed. The protocol was immunoSEQ multiplex PCR, while the TCRdb copy is restricted to in-frame clones and leaves out a portion. The table records under 250,000 clones, 25% to 35% of them present only once. The sequencing sample was made of central memory CD4+ T cells from blood. All receptors derive from a man aged 30 to 39 in good health.

The chain links TRBV30 to TRBJ1-1, with a possible D match to TRBD1 (5 bases). This CDR3 is built from 13 residues. CDR1 and CDR2 from the germline V gene are GTSNPN and SVGIG (reference sequence). The V end was cut by 6 bases, the J end by 1 base, with 12 bases between. The CDR3 loop is CACLTGRNTEAFF. The CDR3 coding sequence is TGTGCCTGTCTCACAGGCCGGAACACTGAAGCTTTCTTT.

J is TRBJ1-6 and V is TRBV2; TRBD1 is a possible D gene (5 bases). Germline CDR1 SNHLY, CDR2 FYNNEI. The V end was cut by 3 bases, the J end by 9 bases, with 21 bases between. CDR3 length: 17 residues. For the CDR3, the DNA is TGTGCCAGCAGTGAGTTCTCGGGCCTACTAAGGGGTTCACCCCTCCACTTT. Amino acid sequence: CASSEFSGLLRGSPLHF.

The V gene is TRBV7-2, the J gene TRBJ2-7; 9 bases map to TRBD1. Unmatched junction bases numbered 3, after V lost 1 base and J lost 2 bases. Germline V gives CDR1 SGHTA, CDR2 FQGNSA. This CDR3 region has 15 residues. This chain's CDR3 is CASSLVGQGPYEQYF. The CDR3 DNA is TGTGCCAGCAGCTTAGTGGGACAGGGACCCTACGAGCAGTACTTC.

The V call is TRBV7-9, the J call TRBJ2-2; D is unresolved. V shed 2 bases and J shed 1 base, with 11 bases lying between them. The CDR3 extends over 16 amino acids. CDR1 SEHNR and CDR2 FQNEAQ come from the germline V gene (reference sequence). The CDR3 protein is CASSLYSSRNTGELFF. CDR3 sequence (DNA): TGTGCCAGCAGCTTATACTCCAGCAGGAACACCGGGGAGCTGTTTTTT.

The V gene is TRBV6-5, the J gene TRBJ2-3; 7 bases map to TRBD2. Trimming took 7 bases from V and 6 from J; bases not matched to a gene: 7. The CDR3 sequence is 13 residues long. From germline, CDR1 is MNHEY and CDR2 SVGAGI. The CDR3 DNA reads as TGTGCCAGCAAAGGCGGGGGATTGGATACGCAGTATTTT. It yields the protein CASKGGGLDTQYF.

The sample holds a few counts of this clone. This chain connects TRBV7-2 to TRBJ2-5, with D possibly matching TRBD2 (7 bases). This CDR3 region has 15 residues. Trimming stripped 2 bases from V and 5 bases from J, with 15 bases between. Germline CDR1 SGHTA, CDR2 FQGNSA. CDR3 bases: TGTGCCAGCAGCTTAAGGGGGAGGGCCAGCGAGACCCAGTACTTC. Amino acid sequence: CASSLRGRASETQYF.

V usage is TRBV5-6 and J usage is TRBJ2-1; D is unclear. Trimming stripped 2 bases from V and 9 bases from J, with 6 bases between. Looked up from germline, CDR1 is SGHDT and CDR2 is YYEEEE. The CDR3 length is 11 residues. The chain's CDR3 is CASSLTVEQFF. CDR3 DNA sequence: TGTGCCAGCAGCTTAACGGTTGAGCAGTTCTTC. The entire variable domain, with the rest obtained from reference TRBV5-6 and TRBJ2-1, is as follows: DAGVTQSPTHLIKTRGQQVTLRCSPKSGHDTVSWYQQALGQGPQFIFQYYEEEERQRGNFPDRFSGHQFPNYSSELNVNALLLGDSALYLCASSLTVEQFFGPGTRLTVL.

The chain employs TRBV15 and TRBJ2-7; 9 positions agree with TRBD2. The V segment lost 0 bases and the J segment 6 bases; nucleotides outside the gene matches: 9. From germline, CDR1 is LNHNV and CDR2 YYDKDF (reference sequence). This CDR3 has 16 amino acids. This CDR3 reads CATSRDRASGISEQYF. CDR3 bases: TGTGCCACCAGCAGAGATCGGGCTAGCGGGATATCCGAGCAGTACTTC. Filled out from reference TRBV15 and TRBJ2-7, the complete variable domain reads DAMVIQNPRYQVTQFGKPVTLSCSQTLNHNVMYWYQQKSSQAPKLLFHYYDKDFNNEADTPDNFQSRRPNTSFCFLDIRSPGLGDTAMYLCATSRDRASGISEQYFGPGTRLTVT.

This clone was seen a few times. The chain recombines TRBV5-6 with TRBJ2-5; D is uncertain. CDR3 length: 13 residues. Germline V lookup: CDR1 SGHDT, CDR2 YYEEEE. The V gene lost 2 bases and the J gene lost 2 bases, with 7 bases spanning the gap. The CDR3 nucleotides are TGTGCCAGCAGCTTTGCCAGTCAAGAGACCCAGTACTTC. It is translated as CASSFASQETQYF.

A note on this clone: This may be a read error, as it is one base from a much larger clone. The chain couples TRBV29-1 to TRBJ2-7; 9 bases match TRBD1. CDR3 length: 12 residues. Germline lookup yields CDR1 SQVTM and CDR2 ANQGSEA. V lost 7 bases and J lost 6; bases outside the gene matches: 7. CDR3 amino acids: CSAGQGGSEQYF. Here the CDR3 DNA reads TGCAGCGCGGGACAGGGAGGCAGCGAGCAGTACTTC.

This clone was seen a few times. The chain combines TRBV28 with TRBJ2-5; 8 bases align to TRBD2. The CDR3 spans 17 residues. Germline CDR1 is MDHEN and CDR2 is SYDVKM. With 3 bases clipped from V and 4 bases from J, the junction kept 13 bases outside the gene matches. The CDR3 DNA reads as TGTGCCAGCAGTTTTCTTTTTTCAGCGGGGGCTATAGAGACCCAGTACTTC. Amino acids: CASSFLFSAGAIETQYF.

This chain joins TRBV7-9 and TRBJ2-1; D is uncertain. The CDR3 is made up of 14 amino acids. V was cut by 5 bases and J by 0 bases, with 8 bases left in between. Germline V gene data show CDR1 as SEHNR and CDR2 as FQNEAQ (reference sequence). CDR3 sequence: CASSPSGSYNEQFF. The DNA for the CDR3 is TGTGCCAGCAGCCCTTCTGGCTCCTACAATGAGCAGTTCTTC.

This clone was seen a few times. The chain joins TRBV7-2 to TRBJ2-1; a weak D match, TRBD2 (6 bases). Trimming shortened V by 9 bases and J by 1 base, and 16 bases separated the two germline ends. Per the germline V gene, CDR1 is SGHTA and CDR2 is FQGNSA. The CDR3 has 15 residues. The DNA of the CDR3 is TGTGCCAGGCGCCCTGGCGGGGAATCCTACAATGAGCAGTTCTTC. This gives the protein CARRPGGESYNEQFF.

To note about this clone: Other nucleotide sequences in the sample specify the same CDR3. The gene calls are TRBV20-1 and TRBJ2-5; D is uncertain. This CDR3 is built from 11 residues. Looked up from germline, CDR1 is DFQATT and CDR2 is SNEGSKA (reference sequence). With 0 bases removed from V and 7 bases from J, the gap between germline ends came to 6 bases. The CDR3 DNA sequence: TGCAGTGCTAGAGATCCCGGGACCCAGTACTTC. It codes for CSARDPGTQYF.

The genes are TRBV7-9 and TRBJ2-3, with D perhaps TRBD1 (6 bases). The CDR3 extends over 14 amino acids. From germline, CDR1 is SEHNR and CDR2 FQNEAQ (reference sequence). V dropped 6 bases and J dropped 7 bases, with 17 bases sitting between them. The CDR3 DNA reads TGTGCCAGCAGTCCCGGGACACCACAGAATACGCAGTATTTT. This encodes CASSPGTPQNTQYF.

This clone came up a few times. This chain joins TRBV5-4 and TRBJ2-7, with TRBD2 matching over 10 bases. The germline gives CDR1 SGHNT, CDR2 YYREEE (reference sequence). V shed 4 bases, J shed 5 bases, and the junction held 9 bases outside the gene matches. The CDR3 runs 15 residues. CDR3 coding DNA: TGTGCCAGCAGCGGACCGGCTAGCGGGAGTAACGAGCAGTACTTC. As protein: CASSGPASGSNEQYF.

The chain carries TRBV5-1 and TRBJ2-5; unclear D gene. The germline V and J ends were trimmed by 3 bases and 1 base, with 4 bases remaining between them. Germline V gives CDR1 SGHRS, CDR2 YFSETQ. CDR3 length equals 12 residues. This chain's CDR3 is CASSSLQETQYF. The DNA for the CDR3 is TGCGCCAGCAGCTCCCTCCAAGAGACCCAGTACTTC.

There are many counts of this clone. The sample carries other DNA sequences with the same CDR3. This rearrangement joins TRBV25-1 to TRBJ2-7, with a weak D call TRBD1 (6 bases). Looked up from germline, CDR1 is MGHDK and CDR2 is SYGVNS. The V end was cut by 4 bases, the J end by 7 bases, with 11 bases between. This CDR3 has 12 residues. The CDR3 sequence: CASSGTGREQYF. DNA of the CDR3: TGTGCCAGCAGTGGAACAGGGAGAGAGCAGTACTTC.

V is TRBV29-1 and J is TRBJ1-2; D call uncertain. The germline V gene has CDR1 SQVTM and CDR2 ANQGSEA. The CDR3 is 14 residues long. Between the trimmed V and J ends, which lost 1 base and 7 bases, there was a span of 16 bases. The CDR3 coding sequence is TGCAGCGTTGAAGGAAGGGCCTTGGAGTCTGGCTACACCTTC. Translated, it gives CSVEGRALESGYTF.

This clone was seen more than once but under ten times. J is TRBJ2-7 and V is TRBV6-1; 8 nucleotides line up with TRBD1. V was clipped by 3 bases and J by 4 bases; unmatched bases: 8. Germline CDR1 and CDR2: MNHNS and SASEGT. CDR3 length: 15 amino acids. The CDR3, as DNA: TGTGCCAGCAGTGAGAACAGGGGGTACTTTTACGAGCAGTACTTC. It specifies CASSENRGYFYEQYF.

Notes on this clone: A read error may explain this, as a much larger clone is one base away. This same CDR3 is encoded by further DNA sequences in the sample. The rearrangement links TRBV4-1 to TRBJ1-2, with 7 bases fitting TRBD1. CDR1 is MGHRA, CDR2 YSYEKL, per germline. The V gene end was trimmed by 2 bases and the J gene end by 5 bases; junction bases not matched to a gene: 8. CDR3 length: 15 residues. The CDR3 here is CASSQPSRGLYGYTF. As DNA, the CDR3 is TGCGCCAGCAGCCAACCATCAAGGGGGCTATATGGCTACACCTTC.

V is TRBV5-1 and J is TRBJ2-1; D gene ambiguous. Trimming took 2 bases from V and 5 from J, leaving 8 bases between them. CDR1 and CDR2 from the germline V gene are SGHRS and YFSETQ. The CDR3 covers 13 residues. The CDR3 DNA sequence: TGCGCCAGCAGCTTACCAGAGAACAATGAGCAGTTCTTC. It translates to CASSLPENNEQFF.

This chain uses TRBV30 with TRBJ2-5, with D possibly TRBD2 on 5 matching bases. Germline CDR1 is GTSNPN and CDR2 is SVGIG (reference sequence). The CDR3 is 14 residues long. The V end lost 0 bases, the J end lost 5 bases, and 13 bases lay between the germline ends. The CDR3 nucleotides read TGTGCCTGGAGTGTAGCTGCGGGTAGGGAGACCCAGTACTTC. Residues: CAWSVAAGRETQYF. Based on the CDR3 plus reference TRBV30 and TRBJ2-5, the full variable domain is SQTIHQWPATLVQPVGSPLSLECTVEGTSNPNLYWYRQAAGRGLQLLFYSVGIGQISSEVPQNLSASRPQDRQFILSSKKLLLSDSGFYLCAWSVAAGRETQYFGPGTRLLVL.

This clone was seen a few times. The V call is TRBV14, the J call TRBJ1-5, with D unclear. Germline-derived CDR1 and CDR2 are SGHDN and FVKESK. V lost 0 bases, J lost 9 bases, and 9 bases lay in between. The CDR3 extends over 13 amino acids. The CDR3 DNA reads as TGTGCCAGCAGCCAAGAGCACGGCCGGCCCCAGCATTTT. It translates to CASSQEHGRPQHF.

The chain employs TRBV7-2 and TRBJ2-7; D is perhaps TRBD1 (6 bases). CDR3 size: 14 residues. Trimming removed 1 base at V and 3 bases at J, with 10 bases between. Germline V CDR1 and CDR2: SGHTA, FQGNSA. The CDR3 DNA sequence: TGTGCCAGCAGCTTAGGGACAGAATACTACGAGCAGTACTTC. It encodes CASSLGTEYYEQYF.

This clone was recorded only once. The chain recombines TRBV2 with TRBJ2-7; D is ambiguous. Trimming cost V 6 bases and J 4 bases, with 10 bases left between them. Germline CDR1 SNHLY, CDR2 FYNNEI. This CDR3 spans 12 amino acids. Here the CDR3 DNA reads TGTGCCAGCAGCCATGACACGTACGAGCAGTACTTC. This translates into CASSHDTYEQYF.

This clone was counted between two and nine times. The chain has TRBV6-5 and TRBJ2-7; D remains unclear. Germline V gene sequence: CDR1 MNHEY, CDR2 SVGAGI. This CDR3 is built from 13 residues. V was clipped by 3 bases and J by 0 bases, with 6 bases between them. This CDR3 reads CASSYGLSYEQYF. The CDR3 DNA sequence: TGTGCCAGCAGTTATGGCCTCTCCTACGAGCAGTACTTC.

This clone was counted between two and nine times. The chain is built from TRBV25-1 and TRBJ1-1; possibly TRBD1 for D (6 bases). The CDR3 runs 11 residues. The V gene's germline CDR1 is MGHDK and CDR2 SYGVNS. Between the trimmed V and J ends, which lost 10 bases and 5 bases, there was a span of 11 bases. The CDR3: CATQGWTEAFF. The CDR3 DNA reads as TGTGCCACGCAGGGGTGGACTGAAGCTTTCTTT.

This clone was seen a handful of times. The CDR3 here is CASSLGQDNEQFF. CDR3 coding DNA: TGTGCCAGCAGCTTAGGACAGGACAATGAGCAGTTCTTC. The chain combines TRBV7-2 with TRBJ2-1; D might be TRBD1 (6 bases). V gave up 1 base and J gave up 5 bases, with 6 bases separating them. This CDR3 has 13 amino acids. Germline lookup yields CDR1 SGHTA and CDR2 FQGNSA.

This clone has only a few counts. This chain connects TRBV20-1 to TRBJ2-7; no clear D gene. Looked up from germline, CDR1 is DFQATT and CDR2 is SNEGSKA (reference sequence). The CDR3 sequence is 9 residues long. Trimming shortened V by 6 bases and J by 2 bases, and 2 bases separated the two germline ends. In DNA, the CDR3 is TGCAGTGCAACCTACGAGCAGTACTTC. This encodes CSATYEQYF.

Ten or more counts support this clone. This chain joins TRBV11-2 and TRBJ2-3; no clear D. Germline CDR1 is SGHAT and CDR2 is FQNNGV. The CDR3 loop spans 14 amino acids. Trimming stripped 8 bases from V and 0 bases from J, with 12 bases between. This chain's CDR3 is CASGRAFSTDTQYF. The CDR3 coding sequence is TGTGCCAGCGGTCGCGCTTTTAGCACAGATACGCAGTATTTT.

This chain joins TRBV11-2 and TRBJ2-7; D is uncertain. The germline V gene has CDR1 SGHAT and CDR2 FQNNGV. The CDR3 covers 13 residues. The V and J ends lost 5 bases and 3 bases respectively, with 11 bases between them. The DNA for the CDR3 is TGTGCCAGCAGCCCGGATCGAGTCTACGAGCAGTACTTC. Its translation: CASSPDRVYEQYF.